This T cell receptor beta chain was identified during a study of glioma-infiltrating T cells after dendritic cell vaccination. General observations from the study: Few patients contributed both blood and tumor specimens. TCR clonality showed no direct relationship with survival.

Described time point: after dendritic cell vaccination, including at tumor progression/relapse. Fresh-frozen tumor tissue and more than two years of survival data were available for all. The V gene lost 3 bases and the J gene lost 2 bases, with 11 bases spanning the gap. The CDR3 consists of 15 residues. Germline-derived CDR1 and CDR2 are SNHLY and FYNNEI. TCRB CDR3 was amplified from 2 ug genomic DNA or less. The protocol was immunoSEQ multiplex PCR, while the TCRdb copy is restricted to in-frame clones and leaves out a portion. The sample has roughly 88,000 clones; roughly four fifths are singletons. Concerning this clone itself: Its antigen is unidentified.

The clonotype was recovered from a human donor with glioblastoma. Material: blood, obtained after dendritic cell vaccination. The chain recombines TRBV2 with TRBJ1-3; D is unresolved. CDR3 bases: TGTGCCAGCAGTGACAACAGAATTACTGGAAACACCATATATTTT. Residues: CASSDNRITGNTIYF.